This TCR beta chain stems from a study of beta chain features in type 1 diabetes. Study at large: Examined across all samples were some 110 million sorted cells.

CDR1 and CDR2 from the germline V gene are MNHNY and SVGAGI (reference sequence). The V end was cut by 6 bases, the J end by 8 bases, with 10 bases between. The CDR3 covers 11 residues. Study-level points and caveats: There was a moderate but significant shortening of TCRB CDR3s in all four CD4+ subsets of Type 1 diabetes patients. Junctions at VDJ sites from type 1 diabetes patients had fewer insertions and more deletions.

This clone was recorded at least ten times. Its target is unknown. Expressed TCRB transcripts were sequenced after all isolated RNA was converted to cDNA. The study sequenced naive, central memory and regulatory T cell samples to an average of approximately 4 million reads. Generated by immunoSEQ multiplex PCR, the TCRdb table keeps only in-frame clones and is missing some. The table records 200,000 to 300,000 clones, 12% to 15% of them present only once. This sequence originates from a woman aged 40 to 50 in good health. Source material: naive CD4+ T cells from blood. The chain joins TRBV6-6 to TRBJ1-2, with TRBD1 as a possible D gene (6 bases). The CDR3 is CASSGGGGYTF. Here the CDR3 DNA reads TGTGCCAGCAGCGGTGGGGGCGGCTACACCTTC.